A selection of T cell receptor beta chains follows, all from one sample in a study of cytomegalovirus exposure and HLA in healthy donors. Some clones are missing from TCRdb's copy, which holds only in-frame ones; the method was immunoSEQ multiplex PCR. The sample table includes roughly 53,000 clones. The specimen was PBMCs. Receptor source: a man aged 18-30 years in good health and CMV-seropositive. Both conserved end residues are part of each CDR3. A D gene is named only where the DNA matches it firmly. The size entry is marked missing in some rows and otherwise reads once, few, many or a size class.

j_gene	v_gene	abundance	d_gene	CDR3nt	CDR3aa
TRBJ1-1	TRBV29-1	.	.	TGCAGCGTTCCTGCGACTGGGAACACTGAAGCTTTCTTT	CSVPATGNTEAFF
TRBJ2-5	TRBV5-1	.	.	TGCGCCAGCAGCTTGGCAACGAGAAGCGCCCAAGAGACCCAGTACTTC	CASSLATRSAQETQYF
TRBJ2-3	TRBV6-1	.	TRBD2	TGTGCCAGCAGTGACAGCGGGCTAGCGGGAGTGGTGGATACGCAGTATTTT	CASSDSGLAGVVDTQYF
TRBJ2-3	TRBV7-3	.	.	TGTGCCAGCAGATTAGGAGGGTTTAGCACAGATACGCAGTATTTT	CASRLGGFSTDTQYF
TRBJ1-1	TRBV6-1	.	.	TGTGCCAGCAGTGACGCAGCAGCGGTGGGTGGGACTGAAGCTTTCTTT	CASSDAAAVGGTEAFF
TRBJ1-1	TRBV28	.	.	TGTGCCAGCAGCCTCCCCCCCGAGGGTAAAGCTTTCTTT	CASSLPPEGKAFF
TRBJ1-4	TRBV11-3	.	.	TGTGCCAGCAGCCCAGGGAATGAAAAACTGTTTTTT	CASSPGNEKLFF
TRBJ2-1	TRBV19	.	.	TGTGCCAGTAGTATCCCCGGGGGCTCCTACAATGAGCAGTTCTTC	CASSIPGGSYNEQFF
TRBJ2-2	TRBV7-9	.	.	TGTGCCAGCAGACCTGGAGGACTGACCACCGGGGAGCTGTTTTTT	CASRPGGLTTGELFF
TRBJ1-1	TRBV11-2	.	.	TGTGCCAGCAGCATGCAGAGCCAGGCGCGGGGAGCTTTCTTT	CASSMQSQARGAFF
TRBJ2-7	TRBV7-9	.	.	TGTGCCAGCAGCTACGCAGGGGGGCCTGGGCAGTACTTC	CASSYAGGPGQYF
TRBJ1-6	TRBV7-9	.	TRBD1	TGTGCCAGCAGCTTAGGACAGGGGGTAAACTCACCCCTCCACTTT	CASSLGQGVNSPLHF
TRBJ1-1	TRBV28	.	.	TGTGCCAGTATAGAGGCATCTAGGGGGACTGAAGCTTTCTTT	CASIEASRGTEAFF
TRBJ1-5	TRBV4-2	.	.	TGTGCCAGCAGCCAACCCCCGCCGGGGTCCAATCAGCCCCAGCATTTT	CASSQPPPGSNQPQHF
TRBJ2-2	TRBV11-3	.	.	TGTGCCAGCAGCTTAGACTACACCGGGGAGCTGTTTTTT	CASSLDYTGELFF
TRBJ1-2	TRBV10-2	.	TRBD1	TGCGCCAGCAGTCCGGACAGGGAGGACTATGGCTACACCTTC	CASSPDREDYGYTF
TRBJ2-1	TRBV18	.	.	TGTGCCAGCTCACCACGCGCAGGGAACGAGCAGTTCTTC	CASSPRAGNEQFF
TRBJ1-1	TRBV11-1	.	.	TGTGCCAGCAGCTTACACACGAACACTGAAGCTTTCTTT	CASSLHTNTEAFF
TRBJ2-3	TRBV7-9	.	TRBD2	TGTGCCAGCAGCCTCAAATCCACCGGGACTAGCGGGACCACAGATACGCAGTATTTT	CASSLKSTGTSGTTDTQYF
TRBJ2-1	TRBV25-1	.	TRBD2	TGTGCCAGCAGTGTTAGCGGGTCTACCTACAATGAGCAGTTCTTC	CASSVSGSTYNEQFF
TRBJ1-5	TRBV7-6	.	.	TGTGCCAGCAGCTTTTATTTTTTGACAGGCTTGAGCAATCAGCCCCAGCATTTT	CASSFYFLTGLSNQPQHF
TRBJ2-7	TRBV15	.	TRBD2	TGTGCCACCAGCAGAGATCACGGACTAGCGGGAGGGCCCGTGCCCTACGAGCAGTACTTC	CATSRDHGLAGGPVPYEQYF
TRBJ1-5	TRBV7-9	.	.	TGTGCCAGCAGCGCGGACAGCTATAGCAATCAGCCCCAGCATTTT	CASSADSYSNQPQHF
TRBJ1-1	TRBV5-1	.	TRBD1	TGCGCCAGCAGCTCGGTATTGACAGGGCAGCACACTGAAGCTTTCTTT	CASSSVLTGQHTEAFF
TRBJ1-1	TRBV7-8	.	TRBD1	TGTGCCAGCAGCTTAGGGGGACAGACCCATGAAGCTTTCTTT	CASSLGGQTHEAFF
TRBJ2-5	TRBV14	.	.	TGTGCCAGCAGCCATCGACTCCGGGGGGAGACCCAGTACTTC	CASSHRLRGETQYF
TRBJ2-3	TRBV11-3	.	.	TGTGCCAGCAGCTTAGCGGTAGCGGCCTCCACAGATACGCAGTATTTT	CASSLAVAASTDTQYF
TRBJ2-7	TRBV2	.	.	TGTGCCTACTCCGAGGACTCCTACGAGCAGTACTTC	CAYSEDSYEQYF
TRBJ2-7	TRBV11-2	.	.	TGTGCCAGCAGCTTAGAGGAGCCCCGGGACGAGCAGTACTTC	CASSLEEPRDEQYF
TRBJ2-5	TRBV5-5	.	.	TGTGCCAGCAGCTTGGAGAGTTTCTCGGACCAAGAGACCCAGTACTTC	CASSLESFSDQETQYF
TRBJ1-4	TRBV5-8	.	TRBD1	TGTGCCAGCAGTTTTGAACAGGGGGTTAATGAAAAACTGTTTTTT	CASSFEQGVNEKLFF
TRBJ1-1	TRBV6-5	.	TRBD1	TGTGCCAGCAGCCGGGGACAGGGGAGTACCGAAGCTTTCTTT	CASSRGQGSTEAFF
TRBJ1-1	TRBV18	.	.	TGTGCCAGCTCTCCGGACTCCAACACTGAAGCTTTCTTT	CASSPDSNTEAFF
TRBJ2-3	TRBV28	.	.	TGTGCCAGCAGCTCCCCGGTTACAGATACGCAGTATTTT	CASSSPVTDTQYF
TRBJ2-2	TRBV6-4	.	TRBD1	TGTGCCAGCAGTGACCCGGGACAGGGGGCCGACACCGGGGAGCTGTTTTTT	CASSDPGQGADTGELFF
TRBJ2-1	TRBV5-1	.	TRBD2	TGCGCCAGCAGCTTGATAGCGGGAGACCACAATGAGCAGTTCTTC	CASSLIAGDHNEQFF
TRBJ1-1	TRBV5-1	.	.	TGCGCCAGCAGCTTTCCGGACAGCGCTGAAGCTTTCTTT	CASSFPDSAEAFF
TRBJ2-1	TRBV11-2	.	TRBD2	TGTGCCAGCAGCCCCGCTAGCGGGAGGACCTACAATGAGCAGTTCTTC	CASSPASGRTYNEQFF
TRBJ2-3	TRBV10-3	.	.	TGTGCCATCAGCTCTAGGGGAACTAGCACAGATACGCAGTATTTT	CAISSRGTSTDTQYF
TRBJ2-6	TRBV29-1	.	.	TGCAGCGTTGTTAATGAGGCCGACACCCTAATTCGGGGGAGAAATACTGGGGCCAACGTCCTGACTTTC	CSVVNEADTLIRGRNTGANVLTF
TRBJ2-5	TRBV30	.	TRBD2	TGTGCCTGGAGGGGACTAGCGGGACGGTCAGAGACCCAGTACTTC	CAWRGLAGRSETQYF
TRBJ2-1	TRBV10-3	.	TRBD2	TGTGCCATCAGTGAGCGGGAGGGCCGGAATGAGCAGTTCTTC	CAISEREGRNEQFF
TRBJ1-6	TRBV9	.	.	TGTGCCAGCAGCGTAGCAATGATAGGGGTTTCACCCCTCCACTTT	CASSVAMIGVSPLHF
TRBJ2-7	TRBV7-9	.	.	TGTGCCAGCAGCCCAGGTGAAAGGTCCTACGAGCAGTACTTC	CASSPGERSYEQYF
TRBJ2-7	TRBV28	.	TRBD1	TGTGCCAGCAGCGGTACGTGGGACAGCTCCTACGAGCAGTACTTC	CASSGTWDSSYEQYF
TRBJ2-7	TRBV5-1	.	TRBD1	TGCGCCAGCAGCTTGGTGGGACAGAACTACGAGCAGTACTTC	CASSLVGQNYEQYF
TRBJ1-1	TRBV7-9	.	.	TGTGCCAGCAGCTTAGCATTGAGTGCTGAAGCTTTCTTT	CASSLALSAEAFF
TRBJ1-1	TRBV4-1	.	TRBD1	TGCGCCAGCAGCCAAGATAGGGGGACAGGTCTTATGAACACTGAAGCTTTCTTT	CASSQDRGTGLMNTEAFF
TRBJ2-1	TRBV11-3	medium-sized	TRBD1	TGTGCCAGCAGCCATCGATTCCCCGACAGGGAAGGCTACAATGAGCAGTTCTTC	CASSHRFPDREGYNEQFF
TRBJ2-1	TRBV28	.	TRBD2	TGTGCCAGCAGCTCGACTAGCGGGATCGAGCAGTTCTTC	CASSSTSGIEQFF
TRBJ2-1	TRBV10-2	.	TRBD1	TGCGCCAGCAGCCATAGACAGGGAATCTATGAGCAGTTCTTC	CASSHRQGIYEQFF
TRBJ2-3	TRBV4-2	.	TRBD2	TGTGCCAGCAGCCCAAAACTAGCGGGAGGTTCAGATACGCAGTATTTT	CASSPKLAGGSDTQYF
TRBJ2-7	TRBV5-8	.	TRBD1	TGTGCCAGCAGCTTCCGGGACAGGACCTACGAGCAGTACTTC	CASSFRDRTYEQYF
TRBJ2-5	TRBV4-1	.	.	TGCGCCAGCAGCCCCTCAACGGGCTCGGGGGAGACCCAGTACTTC	CASSPSTGSGETQYF
TRBJ2-7	TRBV7-9	.	TRBD1	TGTGCCAGCAGGTCCGGGACAGTAGTGGGTCCCTACGAGCAGTACTTC	CASRSGTVVGPYEQYF
TRBJ1-5	TRBV6-5	.	.	TGTGCCAGCAGTCAGGGGAATCAGCCCCAGCATTTT	CASSQGNQPQHF
TRBJ2-7	TRBV7-9	.	.	TGTGCCAGCTCTAAAGGGGTCGAGCAGTACTTC	CASSKGVEQYF